The text below deals with one T cell receptor (beta chain). Antigen specificity is unknown. This entry belongs to a study of cytomegalovirus exposure and HLA in healthy donors. General observations from the study: Among the CMV-associated chains, a few were confirmed in vitro as specific for CMV antigens.

J lost 0 bases, V lost 5 bases, and 9 bases had no gene match. CDR1 and CDR2 (germline): MGHDK, SYGVNS. The CDR3 totals 17 residues. The PCR was carried out with 60 Vbeta primers and 13 Jbeta primers. The repertoire was sequenced with immunoSEQ multiplex PCR; TCRdb's copy has only in-frame clones and lacks some. The table lists about 130,000 clones, roughly 78% of them singletons. Sequencing input: PBMCs. This TCR was recovered from a man aged 30-40 years in good health and CMV-seropositive. V usage is TRBV25-1 and J usage is TRBJ2-2; 7 bases are shared with TRBD2. CDR3 sequence: CASSPLGTKTNTGELFF. Here the CDR3 DNA reads TGTGCCAGCAGTCCCCTCGGGACTAAAACGAACACCGGGGAGCTGTTTTTT.